This TCR beta chain was identified in a study of cytomegalovirus exposure and HLA in healthy donors. This clone has more than one count but fewer than ten. With 60 Vbeta and 13 Jbeta primers, the PCR was carried out. The assay was immunoSEQ multiplex PCR, and TCRdb's table has in-frame clones only and misses some. The sample has under 200,000 clones, around two thirds seen once. This clonotype was sampled from a man aged 50 to 60 in good health and CMV-seronegative. The sequenced sample consisted of PBMCs.

The CDR3 here is CASRERVSYNEQFF. Here the CDR3 DNA reads TGCGCCAGCAGGGAGCGGGTCTCCTACAATGAGCAGTTCTTC. J is TRBJ2-1 and V is TRBV5-1; maybe TRBD2 (6 bases). V shed 5 bases and J shed 0 bases, with 9 bases lying between them. The CDR3 has 14 amino acids. Germline values: CDR1 SGHRS, CDR2 YFSETQ.